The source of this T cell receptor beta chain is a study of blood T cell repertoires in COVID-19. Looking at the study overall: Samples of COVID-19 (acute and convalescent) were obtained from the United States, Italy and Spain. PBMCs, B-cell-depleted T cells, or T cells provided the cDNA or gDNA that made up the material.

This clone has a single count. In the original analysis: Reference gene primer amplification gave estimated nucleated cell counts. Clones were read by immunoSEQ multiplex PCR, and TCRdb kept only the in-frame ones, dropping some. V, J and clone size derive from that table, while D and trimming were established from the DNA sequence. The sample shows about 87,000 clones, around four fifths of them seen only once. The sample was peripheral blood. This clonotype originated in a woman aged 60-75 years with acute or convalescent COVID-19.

The CDR3 is CASAGGAAENIQYF. CDR3 in DNA: TGTGCCAGTGCGGGAGGAGCCGCAGAAAACATTCAGTACTTC. The chain combines TRBV19 with TRBJ2-4; 8 bases agree with TRBD2. Germline V gene sequence: CDR1 LNHDA, CDR2 SQIVND (reference sequence). This CDR3 is built from 14 residues. V lost 8 bases and J lost 5; bases outside the gene matches: 8.